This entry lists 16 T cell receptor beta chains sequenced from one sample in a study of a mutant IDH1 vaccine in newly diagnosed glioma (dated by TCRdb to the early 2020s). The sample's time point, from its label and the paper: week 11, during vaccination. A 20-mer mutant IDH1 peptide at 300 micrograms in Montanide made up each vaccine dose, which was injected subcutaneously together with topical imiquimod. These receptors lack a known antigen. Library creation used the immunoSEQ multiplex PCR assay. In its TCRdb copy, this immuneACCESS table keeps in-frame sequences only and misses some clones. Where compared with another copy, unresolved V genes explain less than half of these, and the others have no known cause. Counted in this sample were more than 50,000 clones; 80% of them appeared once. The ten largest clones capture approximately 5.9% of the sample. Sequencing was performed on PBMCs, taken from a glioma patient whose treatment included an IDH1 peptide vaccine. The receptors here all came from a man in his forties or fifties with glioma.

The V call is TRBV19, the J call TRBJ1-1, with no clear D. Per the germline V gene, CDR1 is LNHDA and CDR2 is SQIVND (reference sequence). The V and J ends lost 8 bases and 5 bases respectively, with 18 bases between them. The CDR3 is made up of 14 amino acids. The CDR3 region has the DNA TGTGCCAGTCGGGCGCTCACCACGGGGACTGAAGCTTTCTTT. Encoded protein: CASRALTTGTEAFF.

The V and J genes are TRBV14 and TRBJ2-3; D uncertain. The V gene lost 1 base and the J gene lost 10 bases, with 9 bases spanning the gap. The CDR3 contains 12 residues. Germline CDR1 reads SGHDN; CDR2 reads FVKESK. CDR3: CASSQAPGSQYF. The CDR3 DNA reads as TGTGCCAGCAGCCAAGCTCCGGGTTCGCAGTATTTT.

In DNA form, the CDR3 reads TGCGCCAGCAGCCAGGGGAATCAGGGTAACGGACTGTTTTTT. As protein: CASSQGNQGNGLFF. The V call is TRBV4-1, the J call TRBJ1-4; D might be TRBD1 (5 bases). This CDR3 is built from 14 residues. Germline V gene lookup returns CDR1 MGHRA and CDR2 YSYEKL. The ends were cut back, 3 bases at V and 13 bases at J, with 18 bases in the middle.

The chain's CDR3 is CASSSINVRDYTF. In DNA form, the CDR3 reads TGTGCCAGCAGTTCTATTAATGTGAGGGACTACACCTTC. The chain uses TRBV6-5 and TRBJ1-2; D call uncertain. This CDR3 spans 13 amino acids. The V gene lost 4 bases and the J gene lost 10 bases, with 16 bases spanning the gap. CDR1 and CDR2 (germline): MNHEY, SVGAGI.

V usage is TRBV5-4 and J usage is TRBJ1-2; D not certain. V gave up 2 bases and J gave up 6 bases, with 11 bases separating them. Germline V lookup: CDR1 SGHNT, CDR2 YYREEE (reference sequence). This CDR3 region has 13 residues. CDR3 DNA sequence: TGTGCCAGCAGCTTTAAGGGTTCGGATGGCTACACCTTC. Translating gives CASSFKGSDGYTF.

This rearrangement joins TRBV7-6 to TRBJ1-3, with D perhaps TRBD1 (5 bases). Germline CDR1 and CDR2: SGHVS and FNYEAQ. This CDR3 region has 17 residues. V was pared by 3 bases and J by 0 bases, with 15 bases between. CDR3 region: CASSFSFGGPSGNTIYF. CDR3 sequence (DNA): TGTGCCAGCAGCTTCTCATTCGGGGGACCCTCTGGAAACACCATATATTTT.

CDR3 loop: CASSLRQGGNEQFF. CDR3 sequence (DNA): TGTGCCAGCAGCCTTAGACAGGGAGGGAATGAGCAGTTCTTC. The chain recombines TRBV14 with TRBJ2-1; D is possibly TRBD1 or TRBD2 (7 bases each). The CDR3 totals 14 residues. V was cut by 4 bases and J by 7 bases, with 14 bases left in between. From germline, CDR1 is SGHDN and CDR2 FVKESK.

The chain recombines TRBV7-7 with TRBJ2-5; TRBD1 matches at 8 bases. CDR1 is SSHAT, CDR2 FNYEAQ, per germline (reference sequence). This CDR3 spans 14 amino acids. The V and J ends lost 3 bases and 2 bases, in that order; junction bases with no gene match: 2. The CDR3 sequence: CASSLYRGQETQYF. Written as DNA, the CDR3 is TGTGCCAGCAGCTTGTACAGGGGGCAAGAGACCCAGTACTTC.

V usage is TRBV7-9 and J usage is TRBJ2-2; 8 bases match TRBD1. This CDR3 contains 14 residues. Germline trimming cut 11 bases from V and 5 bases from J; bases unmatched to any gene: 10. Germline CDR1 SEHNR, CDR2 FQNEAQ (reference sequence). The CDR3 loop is CASAQGGETGELFF. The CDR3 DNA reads TGTGCCTCAGCACAGGGGGGAGAAACCGGGGAGCTGTTTTTT.

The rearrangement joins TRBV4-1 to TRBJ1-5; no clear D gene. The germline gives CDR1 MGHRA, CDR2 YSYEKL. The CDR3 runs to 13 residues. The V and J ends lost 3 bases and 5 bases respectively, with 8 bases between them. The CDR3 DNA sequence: TGCGCCAGCAGCCAGTCGGTCTATCAGCCCCAGCATTTT. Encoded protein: CASSQSVYQPQHF.

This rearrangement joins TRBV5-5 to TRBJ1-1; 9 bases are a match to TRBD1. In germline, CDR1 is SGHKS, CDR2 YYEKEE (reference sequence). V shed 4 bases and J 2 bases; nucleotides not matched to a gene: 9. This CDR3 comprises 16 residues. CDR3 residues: CASSPTTGGFNTEAFF. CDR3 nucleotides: TGTGCCAGCAGCCCGACCACAGGGGGCTTCAACACTGAAGCTTTCTTT. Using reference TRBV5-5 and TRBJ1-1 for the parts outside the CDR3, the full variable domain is DAGVTQSPTHLIKTRGQQVTLRCSPISGHKSVSWYQQVLGQGPQFIFQYYEKEERGRGNFPDRFSARQFPNYSSELNVNALLLGDSALYLCASSPTTGGFNTEAFFGQGTRLTVV.

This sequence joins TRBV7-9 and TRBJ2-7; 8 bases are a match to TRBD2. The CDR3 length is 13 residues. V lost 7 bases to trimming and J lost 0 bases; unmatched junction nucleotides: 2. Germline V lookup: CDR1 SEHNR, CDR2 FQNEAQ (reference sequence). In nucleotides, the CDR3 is TGTGCCAGCAAGGCGGGAGGCTCCTACGAGCAGTACTTC. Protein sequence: CASKAGGSYEQYF.

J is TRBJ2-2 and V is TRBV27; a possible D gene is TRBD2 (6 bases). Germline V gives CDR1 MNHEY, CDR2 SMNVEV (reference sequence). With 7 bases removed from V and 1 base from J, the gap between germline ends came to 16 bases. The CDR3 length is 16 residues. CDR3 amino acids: CASKLWGLMNTGELFF. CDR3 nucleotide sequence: TGTGCCAGCAAGTTATGGGGACTTATGAACACCGGGGAGCTGTTTTTT.

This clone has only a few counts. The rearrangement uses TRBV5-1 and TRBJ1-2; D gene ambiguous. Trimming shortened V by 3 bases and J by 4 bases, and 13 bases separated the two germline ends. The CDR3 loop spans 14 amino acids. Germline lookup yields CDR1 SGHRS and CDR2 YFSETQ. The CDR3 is CASSSSKEGYGYTF. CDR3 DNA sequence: TGCGCCAGCAGCTCCTCCAAGGAAGGCTATGGCTACACCTTC.

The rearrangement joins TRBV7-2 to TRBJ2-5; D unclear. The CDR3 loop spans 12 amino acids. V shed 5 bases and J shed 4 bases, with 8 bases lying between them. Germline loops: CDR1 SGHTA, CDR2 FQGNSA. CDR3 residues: CASSVDAETQYF. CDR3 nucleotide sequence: TGTGCCAGCAGCGTAGACGCAGAGACCCAGTACTTC.

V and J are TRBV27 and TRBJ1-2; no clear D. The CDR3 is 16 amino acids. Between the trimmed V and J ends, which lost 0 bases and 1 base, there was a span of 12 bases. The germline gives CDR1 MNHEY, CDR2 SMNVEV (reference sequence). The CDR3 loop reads CASSLSMVQRNYGYTF. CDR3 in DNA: TGTGCCAGCAGTTTATCGATGGTCCAACGTAACTATGGCTACACCTTC.